This T cell receptor (beta chain) was observed in a study of blood T cell repertoires in COVID-19. Per the original data handling: Nucleated cell counts were estimated from reference gene primer amplification. The data were produced by immunoSEQ multiplex PCR, yet TCRdb's version contains in-frame clones alone and is incomplete. That table is the source of V, J and clone size, and D and trimming were worked out from the DNA. The data hold approximately 260,000 clones, with roughly 83% observed a single time. After removal of 5 bases from V and 4 bases from J, the junction contained 7 bases not matched to a gene. Germline values: CDR1 LNHDA, CDR2 SQIVND (reference sequence). The CDR3 has 14 residues.

The chain recombines TRBV19 with TRBJ2-7; 8 nucleotides align to TRBD2. The source material was peripheral blood. The receptor's source is a man aged 55 to 70 who had recovered from COVID-19. In DNA form, the CDR3 reads TGTGCCAGTAGTTCGTCGGGGGGGTTGTACGAGCAGTACTTC. The encoded protein is CASSSSGGLYEQYF. Combining the CDR3 with reference TRBV19 and TRBJ2-7 gives the whole variable domain DGGITQSPKYLFRKEGQNVTLSCEQNLNHDAMYWYRQDPGQGLRLIYYSQIVNDFQKGDIAEGYSVSREKKESFPLTVTSAQKNPTAFYLCASSSSGGLYEQYFGPGTRLTVT.